These 14 T cell receptor beta chains share one sample of origin, sequenced in a study of blood T cell repertoires in COVID-19. Method: immunoSEQ multiplex PCR; TCRdb's copy keeps in-frame clones and lacks some. This sample yields some 290,000 clones, of which approximately 91% are seen a single time; 2.3% belongs to the top ten. Sequenced input: PBMCs or T cells enriched from blood (not recorded which). These receptors were obtained from a woman aged 35 to 49 with acute COVID-19.

This sequence joins TRBV28 and TRBJ1-5; D is ambiguous. Trimming cost V 3 bases and J 0 bases, with 9 bases left between them. The CDR3 length is 15 residues. Looked up from germline, CDR1 is MDHEN and CDR2 is SYDVKM. In DNA, the CDR3 is TGTGCCAGCAGTTTTAGCGGCAATAGCAATCAGCCCCAGCATTTT. This codes for CASSFSGNSNQPQHF.

V is TRBV4-1 and J is TRBJ2-1, with 11 nucleotides matching TRBD2. Germline values: CDR1 MGHRA, CDR2 YSYEKL. The CDR3 has 15 residues. J lost 6 bases, V lost 5 bases, and 6 bases had no gene match. As DNA, the CDR3 is TGCGCCAGCAGCGTACTAGCGGGAGAAGGCAATGAGCAGTTCTTC. Translation: CASSVLAGEGNEQFF.

About this clone: Distinct nucleotide sequences in the sample also encode this CDR3. The chain uses TRBV19 and TRBJ1-3; 9 positions agree with TRBD1. Per germline, CDR1 LNHDA and CDR2 SQIVND (reference sequence). J lost 4 bases, V lost 4 bases, and 2 bases had no gene match. The CDR3 extends over 14 amino acids. CDR3: CASSRTGVGNTIYF. CDR3 DNA: TGTGCCAGTAGTAGGACAGGGGTCGGAAACACCATATATTTT.

This chain connects TRBV29-1 to TRBJ2-7; 7 positions agree with TRBD2. V lost 5 bases and J lost 6; bases outside the gene matches: 10. Germline CDR1 SQVTM, CDR2 ANQGSEA. This CDR3 has 13 amino acids. This CDR3 reads CSVRGVGVSEQYF. The CDR3 nucleotides read TGCAGCGTTCGGGGGGTAGGGGTGTCCGAGCAGTACTTC.

J is TRBJ1-5 and V is TRBV7-8; tentatively, D is TRBD1 (6 bases). Germline V gene sequence: CDR1 SGHVS, CDR2 FQNEAQ. The germline V and J ends were trimmed by 5 bases and 5 bases, with 19 bases remaining between them. The CDR3 sequence is 16 residues long. CDR3 nucleotides: TGTGCCAGCAGCCCTCACCCGGACAGCTATTATCAGCCCCAGCATTTT. Translated, it gives CASSPHPDSYYQPQHF.

Notes on this clone: A read error may account for a junction end that differs from germline. The gene calls are TRBV2 and TRBJ2-7; D gene uncertain. CDR1 is SNHLY, CDR2 FYNNEI, per germline. CDR3 length: 13 amino acids. The CDR3 DNA reads TGTGCCACCAGTCGCGAGATCTCCTACGAGCAGTACTTC. Translation gives CATSREISYEQYF.

Only one count was recorded for this clone. The V gene is TRBV7-2, the J gene TRBJ1-2; weak D call: TRBD1 (5 bases). The CDR3 runs 13 residues. Germline V gene lookup returns CDR1 SGHTA and CDR2 FQGNSA. The ends were cut back, 1 base at V and 5 bases at J, with 8 bases in the middle. The DNA for the CDR3 is TGTGCCAGCAGCTTAGTACAGGAATATGGCTACACCTTC. Translation gives CASSLVQEYGYTF.

The J gene is TRBJ2-3, the V gene TRBV6-5; D may be TRBD2 (5 bases). V lost 4 bases and J lost 8, with 13 bases in between. There are 13 residues in the CDR3. Germline V gene lookup returns CDR1 MNHEY and CDR2 SVGAGI. The CDR3 sequence is CASSSMERGTQYF. The CDR3 DNA follows: TGTGCCAGCAGTTCCATGGAACGGGGTACGCAGTATTTT.

The chain joins TRBV5-4 to TRBJ1-6; no clear D. Germline lookup yields CDR1 SGHNT and CDR2 YYREEE (reference sequence). The V end was cut by 0 bases, the J end by 6 bases, with 7 bases between. CDR3 size: 14 residues. CDR3 amino acids: CASSLDRTNSPLHF. Here the CDR3 DNA reads TGTGCCAGCAGCTTGGACAGAACTAATTCACCCCTCCACTTT.

The table lists this clone with a few counts. This sequence joins TRBV5-4 and TRBJ2-5; 7 nucleotides align to TRBD2. The CDR3 is 14 residues long. The germline gives CDR1 SGHNT, CDR2 YYREEE (reference sequence). Losses at the gene ends were 4 bases for V and 0 bases for J; bases not matched to a gene: 3. This chain's CDR3 is CASSPGGYQETQYF. The CDR3 DNA is TGTGCCAGCAGCCCGGGGGGTTACCAAGAGACCCAGTACTTC.

The CDR3 DNA reads as TGTGCCAGCAGTCGCAGACAGAATCAGCCCCAGCATTTT. Amino acids: CASSRRQNQPQHF. The rearrangement links TRBV12-3 or TRBV12-4 to TRBJ1-5, with D tentatively TRBD1 (5 bases). The CDR3 extends over 13 amino acids. Trimming removed 5 bases from V and 4 bases from J, with 9 bases in between.

This chain joins TRBV3-1 (or the pseudogene TRBV3-2) and TRBJ2-7; D gene ambiguous. The germline V gene encodes CDR1 LGHDT and CDR2 YNNKEL (reference sequence). The ends were cut back, 0 bases at V and 6 bases at J, with 6 bases in the middle. CDR3 length: 12 amino acids. The CDR3 DNA sequence: TGTGCCAGCAGCCAAGATCTTAGCGAGCAGTACTTC. Translation: CASSQDLSEQYF.

The V gene is TRBV18, the J gene TRBJ2-7; the match to TRBD2 covers 13 bases. The CDR3 contains 16 residues. V lost 5 bases and J lost 1; bases outside the gene matches: 5. In germline, CDR1 is KGHSH, CDR2 LQKENI. The CDR3 spells CASSGTSGAASYEQYF. CDR3 nucleotides: TGTGCCAGCTCAGGGACTAGCGGGGCGGCGTCCTACGAGCAGTACTTC.

The chain is built from TRBV7-9 and TRBJ2-1; D possibly corresponds to TRBD2 (6 bases). This CDR3 comprises 18 residues. Germline V CDR1 and CDR2: SEHNR, FQNEAQ (reference sequence). The germline V and J ends were trimmed by 5 bases and 0 bases, with 20 bases remaining between them. The CDR3 bases are TGTGCCAGCAGCCGACGGGATTTCGGGGGTATCTCCTACAATGAGCAGTTCTTC. It is translated as CASSRRDFGGISYNEQFF.